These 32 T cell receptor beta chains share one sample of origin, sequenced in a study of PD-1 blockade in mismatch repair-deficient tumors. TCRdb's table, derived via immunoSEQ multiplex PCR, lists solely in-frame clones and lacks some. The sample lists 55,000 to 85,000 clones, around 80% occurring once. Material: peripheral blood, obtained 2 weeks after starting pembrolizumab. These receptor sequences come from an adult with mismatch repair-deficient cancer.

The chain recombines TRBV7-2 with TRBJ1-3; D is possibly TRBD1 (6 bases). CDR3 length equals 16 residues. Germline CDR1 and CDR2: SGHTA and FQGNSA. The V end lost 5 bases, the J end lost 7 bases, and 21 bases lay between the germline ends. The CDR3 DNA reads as TGTGCCAGCAGCATTACAGGGTCCCACGTTGCTAACACCATATATTTT. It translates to CASSITGSHVANTIYF. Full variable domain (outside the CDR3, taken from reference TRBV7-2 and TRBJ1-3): GAGVSQSPSNKVTEKGKDVELRCDPISGHTALYWYRQSLGQGLEFLIYFQGNSAPDKSGLPSDRFSAERTGGSVSTLTIQRTQQEDSAVYLCASSITGSHVANTIYFGEGSWLTVV.

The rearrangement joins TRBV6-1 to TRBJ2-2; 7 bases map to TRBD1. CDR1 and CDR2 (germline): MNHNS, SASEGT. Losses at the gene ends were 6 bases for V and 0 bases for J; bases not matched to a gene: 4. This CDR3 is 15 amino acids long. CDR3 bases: TGTGCCAGCAGATCCGGGACAGCGAACACCGGGGAGCTGTTTTTT. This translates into CASRSGTANTGELFF.

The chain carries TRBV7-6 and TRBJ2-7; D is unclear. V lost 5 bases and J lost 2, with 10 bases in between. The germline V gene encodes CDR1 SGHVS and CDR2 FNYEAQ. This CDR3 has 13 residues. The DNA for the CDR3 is TGTGCCAGCAGCCTAAACATAGCCTACGAGCAGTACTTC. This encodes CASSLNIAYEQYF.

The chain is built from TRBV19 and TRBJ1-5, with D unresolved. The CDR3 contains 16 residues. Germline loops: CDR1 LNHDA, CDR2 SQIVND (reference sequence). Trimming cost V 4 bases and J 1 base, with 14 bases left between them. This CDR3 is CASSSPFKESNQPQHF. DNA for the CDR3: TGTGCCAGTAGTAGTCCCTTCAAAGAAAGCAATCAGCCCCAGCATTTT. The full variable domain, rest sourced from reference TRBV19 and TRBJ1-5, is DGGITQSPKYLFRKEGQNVTLSCEQNLNHDAMYWYRQDPGQGLRLIYYSQIVNDFQKGDIAEGYSVSREKKESFPLTVTSAQKNPTAFYLCASSSPFKESNQPQHFGDGTRLSIL.

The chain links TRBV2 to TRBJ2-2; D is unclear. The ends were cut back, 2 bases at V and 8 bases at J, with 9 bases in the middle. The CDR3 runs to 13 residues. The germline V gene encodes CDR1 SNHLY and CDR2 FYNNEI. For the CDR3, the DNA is TGTGCCAGCAGTGAATGGGGTACTGGGGAGCTGTTTTTT. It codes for CASSEWGTGELFF.

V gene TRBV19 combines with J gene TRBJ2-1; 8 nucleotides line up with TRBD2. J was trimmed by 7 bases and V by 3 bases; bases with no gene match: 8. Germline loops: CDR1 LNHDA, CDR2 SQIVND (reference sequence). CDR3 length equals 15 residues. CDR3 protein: CASSMDGTRRNEQFF. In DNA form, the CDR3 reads TGTGCCAGTAGTATGGACGGGACTAGACGAAATGAGCAGTTCTTC.

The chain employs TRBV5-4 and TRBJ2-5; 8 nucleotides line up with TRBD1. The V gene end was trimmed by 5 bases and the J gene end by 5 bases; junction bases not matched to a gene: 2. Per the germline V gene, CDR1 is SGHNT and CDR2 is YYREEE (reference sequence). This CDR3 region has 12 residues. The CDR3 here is CASSWDRETQYF. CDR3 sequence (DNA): TGTGCCAGCAGTTGGGACAGGGAGACCCAGTACTTC.

The CDR3 is CAPGQGPILYGYTF. Written as DNA, the CDR3 is TGTGCGCCTGGACAGGGGCCGATCCTGTATGGCTACACCTTC. This chain links TRBV21-1 with TRBJ1-2; the table's D call TRBD1 went unverified against the DNA. TRBV21-1 is designated a pseudogene. The CDR3 is 14 amino acids.

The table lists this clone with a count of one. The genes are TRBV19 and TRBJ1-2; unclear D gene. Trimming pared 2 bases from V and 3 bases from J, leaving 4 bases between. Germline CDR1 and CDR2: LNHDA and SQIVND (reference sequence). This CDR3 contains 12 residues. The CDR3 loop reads CASSIIDYGYTF. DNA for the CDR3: TGTGCCAGTAGTATAATTGACTATGGCTACACCTTC.

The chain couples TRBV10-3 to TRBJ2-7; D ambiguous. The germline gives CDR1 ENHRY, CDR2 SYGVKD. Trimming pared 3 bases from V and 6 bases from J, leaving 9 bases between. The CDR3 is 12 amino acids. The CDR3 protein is CAISDTTFEQYF. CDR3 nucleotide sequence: TGTGCCATCAGTGATACTACCTTCGAGCAGTACTTC.

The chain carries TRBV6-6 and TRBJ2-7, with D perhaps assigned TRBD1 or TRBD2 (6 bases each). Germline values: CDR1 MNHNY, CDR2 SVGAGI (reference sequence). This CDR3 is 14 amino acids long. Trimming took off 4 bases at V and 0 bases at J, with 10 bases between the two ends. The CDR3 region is CASSSGDISYEQYF. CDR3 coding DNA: TGTGCCAGCAGTTCGGGGGACATCTCCTACGAGCAGTACTTC.

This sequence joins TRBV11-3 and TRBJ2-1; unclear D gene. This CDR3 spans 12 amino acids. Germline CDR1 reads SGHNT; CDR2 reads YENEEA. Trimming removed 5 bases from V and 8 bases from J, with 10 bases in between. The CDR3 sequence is CASSAPMHEQFF. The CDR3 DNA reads TGTGCCAGCAGCGCACCTATGCATGAGCAGTTCTTC.

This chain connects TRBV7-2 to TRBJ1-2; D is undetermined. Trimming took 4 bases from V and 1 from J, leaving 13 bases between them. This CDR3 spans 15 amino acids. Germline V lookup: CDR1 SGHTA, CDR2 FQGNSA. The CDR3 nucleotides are TGTGCCAGCAGCTCGTCGGACGGGGTTAACTATGGCTACACCTTC. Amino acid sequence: CASSSSDGVNYGYTF.

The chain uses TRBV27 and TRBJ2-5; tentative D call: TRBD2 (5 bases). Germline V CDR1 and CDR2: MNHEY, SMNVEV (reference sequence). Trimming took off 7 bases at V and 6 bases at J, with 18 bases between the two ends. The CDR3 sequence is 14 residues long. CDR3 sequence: CASTQPGRSKTQYF. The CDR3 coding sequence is TGTGCCAGCACCCAACCGGGGAGATCGAAGACCCAGTACTTC.

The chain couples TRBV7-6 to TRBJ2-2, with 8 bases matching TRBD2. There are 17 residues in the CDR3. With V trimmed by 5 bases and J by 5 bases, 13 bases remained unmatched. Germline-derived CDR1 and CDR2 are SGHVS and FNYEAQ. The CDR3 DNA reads TGTGCCAGCAGCCCCAGAACAGCGGGAGTTGGTACCGGGGAGCTGTTTTTT. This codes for CASSPRTAGVGTGELFF.

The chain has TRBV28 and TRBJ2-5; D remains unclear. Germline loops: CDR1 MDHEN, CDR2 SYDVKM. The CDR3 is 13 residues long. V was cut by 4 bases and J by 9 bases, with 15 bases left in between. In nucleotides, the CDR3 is TGTGCCAGCAGTTCCTTAAGGTCGGAGCCCCAGTACTTC. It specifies CASSSLRSEPQYF. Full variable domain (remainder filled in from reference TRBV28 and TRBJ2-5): DVKVTQSSRYLVKRTGEKVFLECVQDMDHENMFWYRQDPGLGLRLIYFSYDVKMKEKGDIPEGYSVSREKKERFSLILESASTNQTSMYLCASSSLRSEPQYFGPGTRLLVL.

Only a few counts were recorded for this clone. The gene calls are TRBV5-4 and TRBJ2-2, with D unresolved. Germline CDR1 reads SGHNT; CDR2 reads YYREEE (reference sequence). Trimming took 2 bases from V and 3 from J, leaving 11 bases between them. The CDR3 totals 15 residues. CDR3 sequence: CASSLEPRHTGELFF. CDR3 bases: TGTGCCAGCAGCTTAGAGCCGCGCCACACCGGGGAGCTGTTTTTT.

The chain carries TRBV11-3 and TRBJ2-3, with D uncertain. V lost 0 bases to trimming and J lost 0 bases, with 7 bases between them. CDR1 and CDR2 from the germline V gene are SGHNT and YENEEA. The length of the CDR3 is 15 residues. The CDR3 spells CASSLEGHSTDTQYF. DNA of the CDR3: TGTGCCAGCAGCTTAGAGGGCCACAGCACAGATACGCAGTATTTT. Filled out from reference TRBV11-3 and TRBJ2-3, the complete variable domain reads EAGVVQSPRYKIIEKKQPVAFWCNPISGHNTLYWYLQNLGQGPELLIRYENEEAVDDSQLPKDRFSAERLKGVDSTLKIQPAELGDSAVYLCASSLEGHSTDTQYFGPGTRLTVL.

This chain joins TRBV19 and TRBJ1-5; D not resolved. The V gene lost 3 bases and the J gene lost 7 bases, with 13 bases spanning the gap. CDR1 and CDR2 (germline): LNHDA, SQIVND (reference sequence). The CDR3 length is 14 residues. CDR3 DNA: TGTGCCAGTAGTATCCTAGGGTTAGGACAGCCCCAGCATTTT. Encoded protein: CASSILGLGQPQHF.

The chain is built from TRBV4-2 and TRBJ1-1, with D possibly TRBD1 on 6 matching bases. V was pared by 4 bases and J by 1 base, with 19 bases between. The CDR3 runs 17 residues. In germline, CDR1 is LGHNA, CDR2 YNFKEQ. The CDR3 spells CASSRTPSGTRNTEAFF. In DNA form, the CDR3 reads TGTGCCAGCAGCCGCACCCCCTCAGGGACAAGGAACACTGAAGCTTTCTTT.

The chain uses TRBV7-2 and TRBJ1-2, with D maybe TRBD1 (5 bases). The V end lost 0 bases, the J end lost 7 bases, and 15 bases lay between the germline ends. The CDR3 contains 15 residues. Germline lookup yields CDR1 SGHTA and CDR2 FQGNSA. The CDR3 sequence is CASSLAGQGGGGYTF. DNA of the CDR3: TGTGCCAGCAGCTTAGCGGGGCAGGGCGGGGGTGGCTACACCTTC.

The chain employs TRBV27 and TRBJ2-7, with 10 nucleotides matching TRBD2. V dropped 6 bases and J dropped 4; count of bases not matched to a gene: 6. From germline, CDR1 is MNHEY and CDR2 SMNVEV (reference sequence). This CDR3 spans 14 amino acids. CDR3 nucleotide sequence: TGTGCCAGCAGGGTAGCGGGAGGAAATTACGAGCAGTACTTC. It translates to CASRVAGGNYEQYF.

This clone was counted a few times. CDR3: CASRQGLAEQYF. In DNA form, the CDR3 reads TGTGCCAGCAGACAGGGTTTAGCCGAGCAGTACTTC. V and J are TRBV25-1 and TRBJ2-7, with D perhaps matching TRBD1 (6 bases). The germline CDR1 and CDR2 sequences are MGHDK and SYGVNS. CDR3 length: 12 amino acids. The germline V and J ends were trimmed by 6 bases and 6 bases, with 12 bases remaining between them.

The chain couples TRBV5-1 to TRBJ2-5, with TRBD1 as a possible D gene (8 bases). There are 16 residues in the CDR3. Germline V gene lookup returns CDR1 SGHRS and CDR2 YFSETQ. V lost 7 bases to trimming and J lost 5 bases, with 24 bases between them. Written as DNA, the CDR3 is TGCGCCAGCTCCCCGAGGGGGGGACAGGAGGGGGAGACCCAGTACTTC. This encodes CASSPRGGQEGETQYF.

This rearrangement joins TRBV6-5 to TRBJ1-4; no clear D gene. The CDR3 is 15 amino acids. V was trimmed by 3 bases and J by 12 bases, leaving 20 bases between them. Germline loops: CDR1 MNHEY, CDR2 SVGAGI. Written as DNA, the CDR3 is TGTGCCAGCAGTTATTTCGGTGGGAGTCCTCTTGAACTGTTTTTT. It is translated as CASSYFGGSPLELFF.

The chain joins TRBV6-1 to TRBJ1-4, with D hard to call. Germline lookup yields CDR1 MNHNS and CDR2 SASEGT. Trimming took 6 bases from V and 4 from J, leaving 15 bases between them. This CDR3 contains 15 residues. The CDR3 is CASRYGERNNEKLFF. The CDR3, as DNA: TGTGCCAGCAGATACGGGGAACGGAATAATGAAAAACTGTTTTTT.

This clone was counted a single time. This chain's CDR3 is CASSQELADIQYF. In DNA form, the CDR3 reads TGCGCCAGCAGCCAAGAATTAGCGGACATTCAGTACTTC. This chain links TRBV4-3 with TRBJ2-4; D may be TRBD2 (6 bases). The V gene lost 0 bases and the J gene lost 8 bases, with 8 bases spanning the gap. Germline V lookup: CDR1 LGHNA, CDR2 YSLEER. The CDR3 runs 13 residues.

The DNA of the CDR3 is TGTGCCAGCAGATTGGAAGAGACCCAGTACTTC. It encodes CASRLEETQYF. This sequence joins TRBV2 and TRBJ2-5; no clear D gene. Germline CDR1 is SNHLY and CDR2 is FYNNEI. The CDR3 has 11 residues. V dropped 6 bases and J dropped 3 bases, with 5 bases sitting between them.

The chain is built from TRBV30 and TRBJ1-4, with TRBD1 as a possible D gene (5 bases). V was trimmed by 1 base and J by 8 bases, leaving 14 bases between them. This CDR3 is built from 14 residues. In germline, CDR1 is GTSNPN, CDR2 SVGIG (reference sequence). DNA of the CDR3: TGTGCCTGGAGTGGGGCGCCCAAGGGGGAAAAACTGTTTTTT. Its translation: CAWSGAPKGEKLFF. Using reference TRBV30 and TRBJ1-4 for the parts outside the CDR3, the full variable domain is SQTIHQWPATLVQPVGSPLSLECTVEGTSNPNLYWYRQAAGRGLQLLFYSVGIGQISSEVPQNLSASRPQDRQFILSSKKLLLSDSGFYLCAWSGAPKGEKLFFGSGTQLSVL.

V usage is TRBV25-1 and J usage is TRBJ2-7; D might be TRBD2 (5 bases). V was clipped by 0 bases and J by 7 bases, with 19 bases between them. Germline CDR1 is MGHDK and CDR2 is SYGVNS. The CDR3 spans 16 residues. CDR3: CASSEYFLEAIGEQYF. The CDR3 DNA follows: TGTGCCAGCAGTGAATATTTCTTGGAGGCTATAGGTGAGCAGTACTTC.

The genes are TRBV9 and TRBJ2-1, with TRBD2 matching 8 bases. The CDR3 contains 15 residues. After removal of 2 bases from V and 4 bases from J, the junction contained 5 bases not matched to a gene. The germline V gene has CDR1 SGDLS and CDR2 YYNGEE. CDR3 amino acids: CASSVTGTSYNEQFF. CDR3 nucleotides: TGTGCCAGCAGCGTTACCGGGACTAGTTACAATGAGCAGTTCTTC.

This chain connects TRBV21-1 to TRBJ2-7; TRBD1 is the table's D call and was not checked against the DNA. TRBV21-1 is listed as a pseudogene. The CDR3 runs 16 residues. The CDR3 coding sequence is TGTGCCAGCAGCAAAGGGGTGAGCAACAGGACCTACGAGCAGTACTTC. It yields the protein CASSKGVSNRTYEQYF.